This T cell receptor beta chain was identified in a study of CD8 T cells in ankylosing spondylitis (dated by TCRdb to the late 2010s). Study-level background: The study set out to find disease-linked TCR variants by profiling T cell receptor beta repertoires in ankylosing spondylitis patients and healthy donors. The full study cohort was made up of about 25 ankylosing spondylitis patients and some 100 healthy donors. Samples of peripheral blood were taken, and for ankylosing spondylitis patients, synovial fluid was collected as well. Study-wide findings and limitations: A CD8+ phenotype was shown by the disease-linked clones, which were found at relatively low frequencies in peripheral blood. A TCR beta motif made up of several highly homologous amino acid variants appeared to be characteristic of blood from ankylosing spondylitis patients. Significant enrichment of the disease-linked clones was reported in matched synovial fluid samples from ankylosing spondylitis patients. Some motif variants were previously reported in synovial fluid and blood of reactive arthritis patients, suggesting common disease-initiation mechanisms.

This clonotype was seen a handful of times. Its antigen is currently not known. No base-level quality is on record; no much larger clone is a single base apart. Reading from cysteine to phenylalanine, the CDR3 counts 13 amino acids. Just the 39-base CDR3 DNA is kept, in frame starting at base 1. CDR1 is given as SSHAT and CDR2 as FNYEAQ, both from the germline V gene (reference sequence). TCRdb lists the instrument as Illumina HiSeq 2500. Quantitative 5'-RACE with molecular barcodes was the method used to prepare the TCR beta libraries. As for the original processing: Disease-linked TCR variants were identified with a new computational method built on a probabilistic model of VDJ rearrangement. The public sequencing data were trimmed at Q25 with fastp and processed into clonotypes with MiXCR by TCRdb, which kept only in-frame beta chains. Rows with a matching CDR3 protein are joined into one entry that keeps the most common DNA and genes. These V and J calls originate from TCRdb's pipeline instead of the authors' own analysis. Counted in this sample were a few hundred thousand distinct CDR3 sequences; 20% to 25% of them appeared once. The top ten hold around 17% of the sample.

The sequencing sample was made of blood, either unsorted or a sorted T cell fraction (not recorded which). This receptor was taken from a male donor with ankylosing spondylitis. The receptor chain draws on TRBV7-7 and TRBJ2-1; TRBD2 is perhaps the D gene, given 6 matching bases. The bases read TGTGCTAGCGGTACGGAACAGTACAATGAGCAGTTCTTC. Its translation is CASGTEQYNEQFF. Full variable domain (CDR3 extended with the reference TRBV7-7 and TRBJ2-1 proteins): GAGVSQSPRYKVTKRGQDVTLRCDPISSHATLYWYQQALGQGPEFLTYFNYEAQPDKSGLPSDRFSAERPEGSISTLTIQRTEQRDSAMYRCASGTEQYNEQFFGPGTRLTVL.